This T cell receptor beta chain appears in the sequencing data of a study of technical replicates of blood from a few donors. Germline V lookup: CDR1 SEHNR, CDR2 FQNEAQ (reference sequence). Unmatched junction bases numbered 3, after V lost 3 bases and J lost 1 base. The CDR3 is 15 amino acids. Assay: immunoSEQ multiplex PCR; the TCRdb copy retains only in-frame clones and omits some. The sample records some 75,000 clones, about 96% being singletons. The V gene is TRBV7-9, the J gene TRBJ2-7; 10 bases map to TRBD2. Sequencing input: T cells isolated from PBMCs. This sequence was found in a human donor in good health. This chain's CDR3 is CASSFELAGSYEQYF. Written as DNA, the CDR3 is TGTGCCAGCAGCTTCGAACTAGCGGGATCCTACGAGCAGTACTTC.